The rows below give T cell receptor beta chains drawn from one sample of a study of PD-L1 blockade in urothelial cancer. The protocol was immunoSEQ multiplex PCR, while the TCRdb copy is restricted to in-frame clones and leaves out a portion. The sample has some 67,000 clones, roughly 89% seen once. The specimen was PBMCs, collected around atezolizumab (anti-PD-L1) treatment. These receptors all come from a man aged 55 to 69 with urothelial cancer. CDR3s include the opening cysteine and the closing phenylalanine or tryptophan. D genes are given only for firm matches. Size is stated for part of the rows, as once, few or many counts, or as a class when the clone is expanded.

CAISAGTGGYGYTF TGTGCCATCAGTGCTGGGACAGGGGGGTATGGCTACACCTTC TRBJ1-2 TRBD1 NA TRBV10-3
CASKGVLHSNQPQHF TGTGCCAGTAAGGGGGTCCTTCATAGCAATCAGCCCCAGCATTTT TRBJ1-5 NA NA TRBV19
CARSPHKGGALKTQYF TGTGCGCGAAGCCCCCACAAAGGGGGCGCGCTAAAGACCCAGTACTTC TRBJ2-5 TRBD1 NA TRBV5-3
CASSLQRTQYNEQFF TGTGCCAGCAGCTTACAGCGGACCCAATACAATGAGCAGTTCTTC TRBJ2-1 NA NA TRBV7-2
CASSQDRDQTF TGCGCCAGCAGCCAGGACAGGGATCAGACCTTC TRBJ1-2 TRBD1 NA TRBV5-1
CASSGEGFRNTIYF TGTGCCAGCAGTGGGGAGGGGTTTAGAAACACCATATATTTT TRBJ1-3 NA NA TRBV25-1
CASSWTSGSGENIQYF TGTGCCAGCAGCTGGACTAGCGGGAGTGGGGAGAACATTCAGTACTTC TRBJ2-4 TRBD2 NA TRBV11-3
CASSITGYSNQPQHF TGTGCCAGCAGCATAACAGGGTATAGCAATCAGCCCCAGCATTTT TRBJ1-5 NA NA TRBV7-2
CASSPDNSYNEQFF TGCGCCAGCAGCCCGGACAATTCCTACAATGAGCAGTTCTTC TRBJ2-1 NA NA TRBV5-1
CASSYSSQGGGYTF TGTGCCAGCAGTTACTCGAGTCAGGGCGGCGGCTACACCTTC TRBJ1-2 NA few TRBV6-5
CATHPRDREGFGEKLFF TGTGCCACCCACCCGCGGGACAGGGAGGGGTTCGGTGAAAAACTGTTTTTT TRBJ1-4 NA NA TRBV21-1
CASSIAGTGTGELFF TGTGCCAGTAGTATAGCCGGGACAGGGACCGGGGAGCTGTTTTTT TRBJ2-2 TRBD1 NA TRBV19
CASSLELAGGQETQYF TGCGCCAGCAGCTTGGAGCTAGCGGGGGGCCAAGAGACCCAGTACTTC TRBJ2-5 TRBD2 NA TRBV5-1
CASSFQGQGNNQPQHF TGTGCCAGCAGTTTTCAAGGACAGGGGAACAATCAGCCCCAGCATTTT TRBJ1-5 TRBD1 once TRBV28
CASSLRSDTEAFF TGCGCCAGCAGCCTCCGTTCCGACACTGAAGCTTTCTTT TRBJ1-1 NA NA TRBV5-1
CAWAPGGFTEAFF TGTGCCTGGGCACCGGGGGGCTTCACTGAAGCTTTCTTT TRBJ1-1 NA once TRBV30
CASSLSGQGAFF TGTGCCAGCAGTTTATCCGGACAGGGAGCTTTCTTT TRBJ1-1 TRBD1 NA TRBV28
CASSSRDRVGYTF TGTGCCAGCAGTTCCCGGGACAGGGTTGGCTACACCTTC TRBJ1-2 TRBD1 NA TRBV6-5
CASSAGQPYYGYTF TGTGCCAGCAGTGCTGGACAGCCGTACTATGGCTACACCTTC TRBJ1-2 NA few TRBV2
CASSTGTDNQPQHF TGTGCCAGCAGCACCGGGACAGACAATCAGCCCCAGCATTTT TRBJ1-5 TRBD1 NA TRBV5-4
CASRDSTYEQYF TGTGCCAGCCGGGACAGTACCTACGAGCAGTACTTC TRBJ2-7 TRBD1 few TRBV19
CASSPPQTTIHEQFF TGTGCCAGCAGTCCCCCGCAGACTACCATCCATGAGCAGTTCTTC TRBJ2-1 NA NA TRBV7-9
CASKSREGSDTQYF TGTGCCAGCAAATCCCGTGAGGGATCCGATACGCAGTATTTT TRBJ2-3 NA NA TRBV6-4
CASSGGFSGQNTGELFF TGTGCCAGCAGCGGTGGGTTTAGTGGACAGAACACCGGGGAGCTGTTTTTT TRBJ2-2 NA NA TRBV7-9
CASSRASGETQYF TGTGCCAGCAGCCGCGCTAGCGGGGAGACCCAGTACTTC TRBJ2-5 TRBD2 NA TRBV7-3